This T cell receptor beta chain is drawn from a study of blood T cell repertoires in COVID-19. Trimming removed 1 base at V and 1 base at J, with 7 bases between. The CDR3 runs to 14 residues. Germline CDR1 reads MDHEN; CDR2 reads SYDVKM. Data came from immunoSEQ multiplex PCR; TCRdb stores just in-frame clones and leaves some out. This sample has 60,000 to 75,000 clones, with roughly 86% found just once. The TCR originated in a woman aged 60-70 years with acute or convalescent COVID-19. The V gene is TRBV28, the J gene TRBJ1-1; a possible D gene is TRBD1 (6 bases). Sequencing was performed on peripheral blood. In nucleotides, the CDR3 is TGTGCCAGCAGTTTATACAGGGAGAACACTGAAGCTTTCTTT. It specifies CASSLYRENTEAFF.